These 20 T cell receptor beta chains came from one sample sequenced in a study of T cell repertoires in cytomegalovirus infection. TCRdb fed the reads into MiXCR, producing one record per CDR3 protein. In the table there are approximately 500,000 distinct CDR3 sequences, approximately 15% of which are singletons. The specimen sequenced was CD8+ T cells from PBMCs. Every receptor here comes from a human donor in good health (CMV status not recorded). Some clones in this sample may be carry-over from other donors' samples.

Points on this clonotype: A read error is possible here, since a much larger clone lies one base away. The CDR3 sequence: CSVGGRGKHIEQYF. CDR3 sequence (DNA): TGCAGCGTTGGAGGCAGGGGAAAACATATCGAGCAGTACTTC. The J gene is TRBJ2-7, the V gene TRBV29-1; tentative D call: TRBD1 (6 bases). Trimming removed 4 bases from V and 6 bases from J, with 19 bases in between. The CDR3 has 14 residues. CDR1 and CDR2 from the germline V gene are SQVTM and ANQGSEA.

The V and J genes are TRBV30 and TRBJ2-1; 9 nucleotides align to TRBD2. The germline CDR1 and CDR2 sequences are GTSNPN and SVGIG (reference sequence). This CDR3 has 14 amino acids. Germline trimming cut 4 bases from V and 7 bases from J; bases unmatched to any gene: 8. CDR3 in DNA: TGTGCCTGGATCCTCGCGGGAGGGGGAAATGAGCAGTTCTTC. Translation: CAWILAGGGNEQFF.

This clonotype was counted only a few times. This chain connects TRBV5-6 to TRBJ1-2; D remains unclear. The V and J ends lost 2 bases and 12 bases respectively, with 11 bases between them. In germline, CDR1 is SGHDT, CDR2 YYEEEE. The CDR3 runs 11 residues. The CDR3 protein is CASSFSSENTF. CDR3 coding DNA: TGTGCCAGCAGCTTTTCTAGTGAGAACACCTTC.

This clonotype has just a few counts. V and J are TRBV30 and TRBJ2-4; D tentatively reads TRBD1 or TRBD2 (5 bases each). Germline V CDR1 and CDR2: GTSNPN, SVGIG (reference sequence). The V gene lost 8 bases and the J gene lost 0 bases, with 17 bases spanning the gap. The CDR3 spans 15 residues. In nucleotides, the CDR3 is TGTGCCAGCGCAGGGAGCTACCTAGCCAAAAACATTCAGTACTTC. Translated: CASAGSYLAKNIQYF.

This clonotype was detected many times. The J gene is TRBJ1-2, the V gene TRBV10-3; D is undetermined. V was pared by 0 bases and J by 2 bases, with 10 bases between. Per germline, CDR1 ENHRY and CDR2 SYGVKD. This CDR3 contains 15 residues. CDR3 DNA sequence: TGTGCCATCAGTGAGTCGCTTGGAGAGAACTATGGCTACACCTTC. It encodes CAISESLGENYGYTF.

The V gene is TRBV27, the J gene TRBJ2-7; D may be TRBD1 (6 bases). The CDR3 sequence is 12 residues long. The germline V gene encodes CDR1 MNHEY and CDR2 SMNVEV (reference sequence). V lost 8 bases and J lost 2, with 10 bases in between. CDR3 residues: CASQGGPYEQYF. The CDR3 coding sequence is TGTGCCAGCCAAGGGGGTCCCTACGAGCAGTACTTC.

In this sample, this clonotype turned up many times. The chain employs TRBV7-9 and TRBJ1-1, with D hard to call. CDR1 is SEHNR and CDR2 is FQNEAQ in the germline V gene (reference sequence). With 5 bases removed from V and 5 bases from J, the gap between germline ends came to 6 bases. The CDR3 loop spans 11 amino acids. The CDR3 sequence: CASSRETEAFF. CDR3 bases: TGTGCCAGCAGCCGAGAGACTGAAGCTTTCTTT.

The genes are TRBV30 and TRBJ1-6, with D hard to call. Germline-derived CDR1 and CDR2 are GTSNPN and SVGIG (reference sequence). This CDR3 comprises 12 residues. Trimming stripped 2 bases from V and 12 bases from J, with 11 bases between. CDR3 DNA sequence: TGTGCCTGGAGTCCGGGAATTCAACCCCTCCACTTT. Translating gives CAWSPGIQPLHF.

V usage is TRBV12-3 or TRBV12-4 and J usage is TRBJ1-5; D remains ambiguous. The CDR3 has 13 amino acids. V lost 5 bases and J 5 bases, leaving 10 bases between the germline ends. CDR3 DNA: TGTGCCAGCAGTACGGGCCTGGATCAGCCCCAGCATTTT. This sequence encodes CASSTGLDQPQHF.

V gene TRBV15 combines with J gene TRBJ1-1; a possible D gene is TRBD1 (5 bases). V dropped 0 bases and J dropped 5 bases, with 10 bases sitting between them. CDR3 size: 14 residues. CDR1 and CDR2 from the germline V gene are LNHNV and YYDKDF (reference sequence). CDR3 amino acids: CATSRDFGGTEAFF. The CDR3 region has the DNA TGTGCCACCAGCAGAGATTTTGGGGGGACTGAAGCTTTCTTT. Looking up the rest from reference TRBV15 and TRBJ1-1 gives the full variable domain: DAMVIQNPRYQVTQFGKPVTLSCSQTLNHNVMYWYQQKSSQAPKLLFHYYDKDFNNEADTPDNFQSRRPNTSFCFLDIRSPGLGDTAMYLCATSRDFGGTEAFFGQGTRLTVV.

This clonotype was seen many times. This CDR3 is CASRRGSSGANVLTF. CDR3 in DNA: TGTGCCAGTAGAAGGGGAAGCTCTGGGGCCAACGTCCTGACTTTC. The chain has TRBV19 and TRBJ2-6, with D possibly being TRBD1 (5 bases). The CDR3 extends over 15 amino acids. Germline CDR1 and CDR2: LNHDA and SQIVND (reference sequence). V lost 6 bases and J lost 0, with 9 bases in between.

This clonotype appeared many times. The CDR3 region is CASSQGVSGADTGELFF. CDR3 sequence (DNA): TGTGCCAGCAGCCAAGGTGTTAGCGGGGCGGACACCGGGGAGCTGTTTTTT. This chain joins TRBV7-6 and TRBJ2-2; 8 nucleotides line up with TRBD2. The germline gives CDR1 SGHVS, CDR2 FNYEAQ. This CDR3 has 17 residues. J was trimmed by 3 bases and V by 5 bases; bases with no gene match: 11.

The V and J genes are TRBV12-3 or TRBV12-4 and TRBJ1-2; D not certain. Trimming stripped 6 bases from V and 7 bases from J, with 15 bases between. The CDR3 is 13 residues long. The CDR3 sequence is CASSPLVNRGYTF. For the CDR3, the DNA is TGTGCCAGCAGCCCCCTTGTTAACCGTGGCTACACCTTC.

This clonotype was seen repeatedly, ten times or more. This rearrangement joins TRBV11-2 to TRBJ2-2; D unclear. The CDR3 covers 13 residues. Germline V gene sequence: CDR1 SGHAT, CDR2 FQNNGV. Trimming left V 5 bases short and J 4 bases short, with 8 bases between. The CDR3 loop is CASSIAVTGELFF. The CDR3 nucleotides read TGTGCCAGCAGCATAGCAGTCACCGGGGAGCTGTTTTTT.

Many counts were recorded for this clonotype. The chain uses TRBV7-3 and TRBJ2-2, with 11 positions matching TRBD2. J was trimmed by 0 bases and V by 5 bases; bases with no gene match: 11. The CDR3 sequence is 19 residues long. From germline, CDR1 is SGHTA and CDR2 FQGTGA. The CDR3 reads CASSTSTSSGRSNTGELFF. Here the CDR3 DNA reads TGTGCCAGCAGCACAAGCACATCTAGCGGGAGGTCGAACACCGGGGAGCTGTTTTTT. Full variable domain (missing parts from reference TRBV7-3 and TRBJ2-2): GAGVSQTPSNKVTEKGKYVELRCDPISGHTALYWYRQSLGQGPEFLIYFQGTGAADDSGLPNDRFFAVRPEGSVSTLKIQRTERGDSAVYLCASSTSTSSGRSNTGELFFGEGSRLTVL.

The rearrangement links TRBV5-1 to TRBJ2-1; tentative D call: TRBD2 (6 bases). The CDR3 sequence is 15 residues long. The germline V and J ends were trimmed by 0 bases and 10 bases, with 17 bases remaining between them. Germline V gives CDR1 SGHRS, CDR2 YFSETQ. Here the CDR3 reads CASSLAGGVAGEQFF. The CDR3 bases are TGCGCCAGCAGCTTGGCCGGCGGGGTGGCAGGGGAGCAGTTCTTC.

This clonotype has a handful of counts. The chain is built from TRBV19 and TRBJ2-1; the match to TRBD1 covers 8 bases. The CDR3 is 14 residues long. J lost 7 bases, V lost 6 bases, and 8 bases had no gene match. Germline CDR1 and CDR2: LNHDA and SQIVND (reference sequence). The CDR3 is CASRLTGGWNEQFF. CDR3 bases: TGTGCCAGTAGACTTACAGGGGGTTGGAATGAGCAGTTCTTC.

The chain joins TRBV11-2 to TRBJ2-6; D perhaps matches TRBD1 (6 bases). The ends were cut back, 0 bases at V and 4 bases at J, with 7 bases in the middle. This CDR3 has 15 amino acids. Germline V gene sequence: CDR1 SGHAT, CDR2 FQNNGV. In DNA, the CDR3 is TGTGCCAGCAGCTTAGAGGGGACAGGGGCCAACGTCCTGACTTTC. This encodes CASSLEGTGANVLTF.

The gene calls are TRBV6-5 and TRBJ2-5, with D hard to call. The CDR3 runs to 13 residues. V was shortened by 0 bases and J by 3 bases, with 5 bases between the two germline ends. Germline V gene data show CDR1 as MNHEY and CDR2 as SVGAGI. CDR3 coding DNA: TGTGCCAGCAGTTACTCGGTGAAAGAGACCCAGTACTTC. Its translation is CASSYSVKETQYF.

V is TRBV11-1 and J is TRBJ2-2; a weak D match, TRBD2 (6 bases). Between the trimmed V and J ends, which lost 7 bases and 0 bases, there was a span of 12 bases. CDR1 and CDR2 from the germline V gene are SGHAT and FQDESV (reference sequence). The CDR3 extends over 15 amino acids. The CDR3 sequence: CASTSGTSNTGELFF. The CDR3 bases are TGTGCCAGCACCTCCGGGACTTCGAACACCGGGGAGCTGTTTTTT.